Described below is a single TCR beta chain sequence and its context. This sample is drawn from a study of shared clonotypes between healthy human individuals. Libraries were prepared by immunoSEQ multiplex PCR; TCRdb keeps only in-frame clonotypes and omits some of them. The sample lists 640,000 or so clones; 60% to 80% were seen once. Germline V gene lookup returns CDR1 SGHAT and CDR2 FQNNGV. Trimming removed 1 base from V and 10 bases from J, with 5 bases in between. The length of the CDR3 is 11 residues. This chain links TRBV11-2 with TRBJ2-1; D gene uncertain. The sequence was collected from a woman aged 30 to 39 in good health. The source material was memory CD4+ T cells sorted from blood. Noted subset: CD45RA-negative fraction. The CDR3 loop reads CASSLGAEQFF. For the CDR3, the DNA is TGTGCCAGCAGCTTAGGAGCCGAGCAGTTCTTC.